Below, one TCR beta chain is given with its context. What it binds is not known. The data originate from a study of post-analysis software for immune sequencing data. The TCR beta cDNA libraries contained unique molecular identifiers. The authors obtained roughly 0.5 million cDNA molecules from approximately 0.91 to 9.4 million T cells. TCRdb used MiXCR to reprocess the PCR reads, holding one entry per CDR3 protein. Among 750,000 to 900,000 distinct CDR3 sequences, about 45% were seen once, and the ten largest hold roughly 5.2%. Study-level results: Under F measure analysis, samples from one preparation batch co-clustered strongly.

The clonotype comes from a girl aged 5-17 years with multiple sclerosis. The specimen sequenced was blood.

DNA of the CDR3: TGCGCCAGCAGCCAAGGAGACAATGAGCAGTTCTTC. Translation gives CASSQGDNEQFF. The chain links TRBV4-1 to TRBJ2-1, with D unresolved. Trimming pared 1 base from V and 5 bases from J, leaving 3 bases between. Germline V CDR1 and CDR2: MGHRA, YSYEKL. This CDR3 has 12 residues.